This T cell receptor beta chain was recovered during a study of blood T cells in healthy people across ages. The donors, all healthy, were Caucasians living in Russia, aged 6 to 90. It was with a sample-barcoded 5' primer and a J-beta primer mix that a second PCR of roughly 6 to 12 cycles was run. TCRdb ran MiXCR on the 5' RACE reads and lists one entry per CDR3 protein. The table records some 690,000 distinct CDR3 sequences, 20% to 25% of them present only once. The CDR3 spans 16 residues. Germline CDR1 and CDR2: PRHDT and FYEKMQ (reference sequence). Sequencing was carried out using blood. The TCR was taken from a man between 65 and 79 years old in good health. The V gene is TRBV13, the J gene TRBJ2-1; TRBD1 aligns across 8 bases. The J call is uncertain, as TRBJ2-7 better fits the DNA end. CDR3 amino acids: CASSLGGGQGSRWQYF. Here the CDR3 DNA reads TGTGCCAGCAGCTTAGGCGGCGGACAGGGCTCTCGTTGGCAGTACTTC.